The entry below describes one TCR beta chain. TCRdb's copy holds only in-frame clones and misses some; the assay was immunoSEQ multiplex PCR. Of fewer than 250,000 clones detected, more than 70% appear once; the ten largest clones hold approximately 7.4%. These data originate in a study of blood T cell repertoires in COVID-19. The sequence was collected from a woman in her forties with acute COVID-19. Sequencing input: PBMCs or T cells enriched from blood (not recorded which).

CDR3 sequence reads: CASSQGQWNTEAFF. The DNA for the CDR3 is TGTGCCAGCAGCCAAGGACAGTGGAACACTGAAGCTTTCTTT. This chain uses TRBV27 with TRBJ1-1, with D possibly matching TRBD1 (6 bases). Trimming cost V 6 bases and J 1 base, with 12 bases left between them. Looked up from germline, CDR1 is MNHEY and CDR2 is SMNVEV (reference sequence). This CDR3 contains 14 residues.